This T cell receptor (beta chain) was found in a study of control samples from healthy donors and cancer patients. Germline loops: CDR1 SGHNT, CDR2 YENEEA. The junction had 14 bases not matched to a gene; V was cut back by 5 bases and J by 0 bases. This CDR3 region has 19 residues. This clone has only one observation. Data came from immunoSEQ multiplex PCR; TCRdb stores just in-frame clones and leaves some out. The sample includes roughly 45,000 clones, roughly nine tenths of them seen just once. Sample: PBMCs. The V gene is TRBV11-3, the J gene TRBJ2-3, with 10 bases that match TRBD1. This sequence was found in a man younger than 45 with colorectal cancer. CDR3 region: CASSRRAPTGGHSTDTQYF. CDR3 in DNA: TGTGCCAGCAGCCGCCGGGCCCCGACAGGGGGCCATAGCACAGATACGCAGTATTTT.